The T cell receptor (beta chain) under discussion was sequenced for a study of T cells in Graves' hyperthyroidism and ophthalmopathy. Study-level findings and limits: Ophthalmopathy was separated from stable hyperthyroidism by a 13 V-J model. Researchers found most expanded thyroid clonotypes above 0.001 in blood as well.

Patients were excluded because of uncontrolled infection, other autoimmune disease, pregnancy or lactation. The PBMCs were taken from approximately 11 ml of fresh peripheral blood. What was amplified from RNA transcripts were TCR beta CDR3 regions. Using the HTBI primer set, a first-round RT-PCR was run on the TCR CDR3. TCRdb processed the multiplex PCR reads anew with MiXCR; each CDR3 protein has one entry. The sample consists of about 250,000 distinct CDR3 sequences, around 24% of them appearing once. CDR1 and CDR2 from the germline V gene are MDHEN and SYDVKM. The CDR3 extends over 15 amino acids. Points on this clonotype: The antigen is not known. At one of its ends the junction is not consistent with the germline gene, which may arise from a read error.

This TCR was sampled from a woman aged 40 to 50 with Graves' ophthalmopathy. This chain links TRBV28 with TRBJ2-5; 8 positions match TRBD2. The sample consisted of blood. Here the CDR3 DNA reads TGTGTCAGCAGCCCCGGTACTAGCGGACAAGAGACCCAGTACTTC. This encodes CVSSPGTSGQETQYF.